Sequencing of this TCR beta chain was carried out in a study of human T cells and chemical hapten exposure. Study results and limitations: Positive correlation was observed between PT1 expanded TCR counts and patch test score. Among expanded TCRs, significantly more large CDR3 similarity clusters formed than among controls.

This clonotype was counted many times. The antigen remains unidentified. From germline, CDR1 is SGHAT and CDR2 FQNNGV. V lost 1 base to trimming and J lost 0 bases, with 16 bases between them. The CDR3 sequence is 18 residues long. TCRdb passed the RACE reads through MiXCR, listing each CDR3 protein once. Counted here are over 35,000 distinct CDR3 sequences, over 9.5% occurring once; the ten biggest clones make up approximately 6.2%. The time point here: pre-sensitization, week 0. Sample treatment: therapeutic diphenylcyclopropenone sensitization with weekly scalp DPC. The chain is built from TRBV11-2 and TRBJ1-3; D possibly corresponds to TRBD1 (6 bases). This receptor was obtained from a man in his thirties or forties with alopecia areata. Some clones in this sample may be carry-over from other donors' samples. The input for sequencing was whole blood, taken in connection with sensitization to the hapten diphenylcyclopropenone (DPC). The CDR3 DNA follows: TGTGCCAGCAGCTTAGTATTTCCAGGGGTCTCCTCTGGAAACACCATATATTTT. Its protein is CASSLVFPGVSSGNTIYF.